The present TCR beta chain was sequenced within a study of OX40 agonist ivuxolimab in advanced cancers. Study summary: Patients received intravenous ivuxolimab every 2 weeks at 0.01 to 10 mg/kg. Prior therapy, whether anti-PD-1, anti-PD-L1 or anti-CTLA-4, was allowed, and roughly 41% had some.

Only one count was recorded for this clone. CDR3 size: 14 residues. Germline loops: CDR1 SGHAT, CDR2 FQNNGV. V was shortened by 1 base and J by 5 bases, with 11 bases between the two germline ends. The table came from immunoSEQ multiplex PCR; TCRdb's copy has only in-frame clones and leaves some out. The data contain approximately 89,000 clones, more than 75% of them singletons. Blood samples were obtained at baseline, cycle 4 day 1, and cycle 7 day 1. The TCR was taken from an adult with an advanced solid tumor such as melanoma, head and neck, liver or kidney cancer. V and J are TRBV11-2 and TRBJ2-5; TRBD1 is a possible D gene (6 bases). This specimen consisted of CD4+ or CD8+ T cells sorted from blood, obtained in a trial of the OX40 agonist ivuxolimab. The CDR3 DNA follows: TGTGCCAGCAGCTTAGGATGGGGGCTGGAGACCCAGTACTTC. It encodes CASSLGWGLETQYF.